These 10 T cell receptor beta chains came from one sample sequenced in a study of cytomegalovirus exposure and HLA in healthy donors (dated by TCRdb to the late 2010s). The library was produced with the immunoSEQ multiplex PCR assay. A mixture of 60 forward primers for TCR Vbeta segments and 13 reverse primers for TCR Jbeta segments was used in the multiplex PCR. Held by TCRdb, this immuneACCESS table contains in-frame sequences only and omits some clones. Under half of the omission traces to an unresolved V gene where checked; the cause of the rest is unknown. The sample table shows roughly 150,000 clones, and around 73% are seen once. The top ten hold under 7% of the sample. What was sequenced was PBMCs. Receptors originate from a woman between 18 and 29 years old in good health and CMV-seropositive.

This chain links TRBV6-1 with TRBJ1-2; 7 nucleotides align to TRBD1. V lost 6 bases, J lost 6 bases, and 7 bases stayed unmatched. The CDR3 has 13 amino acids. From germline, CDR1 is MNHNS and CDR2 SASEGT. The CDR3 DNA reads TGTGCCAGCAGAGTAACAGGGGATAATGGCTACACCTTC. It yields the protein CASRVTGDNGYTF.

This clone has just one count. The V call is TRBV7-9, the J call TRBJ2-2, with D perhaps TRBD2 (6 bases). Germline-derived CDR1 and CDR2 are SEHNR and FQNEAQ (reference sequence). CDR3 length equals 15 residues. V dropped 6 bases and J dropped 1 base, with 12 bases sitting between them. The CDR3 sequence is CASRIAAGNTGELFF. The CDR3 DNA reads as TGTGCCAGCAGGATAGCGGCGGGGAACACCGGGGAGCTGTTTTTT.

A single count supports this clone. J is TRBJ2-7 and V is TRBV5-1; 8 bases line up with TRBD2. CDR1 SGHRS and CDR2 YFSETQ come from the germline V gene. The CDR3 is made up of 14 amino acids. With 0 bases clipped from V and 3 bases from J, the junction kept 2 bases outside the gene matches. CDR3 nucleotides: TGCGCCAGCAGCTTGGACGGGGGGGTCTACGAGCAGTACTTC. Protein sequence: CASSLDGGVYEQYF. Supplemented by reference TRBV5-1 and TRBJ2-7, the full variable domain reads KAGVTQTPRYLIKTRGQQVTLSCSPISGHRSVSWYQQTPGQGLQFLFEYFSETQRNKGNFPGRFSGRQFSNSRSEMNVSTLELGDSALYLCASSLDGGVYEQYFGPGTRLTVT.

The chain recombines TRBV7-2 with TRBJ1-1; a weak D match, TRBD1 (6 bases). The CDR3 is made up of 13 amino acids. The ends were cut back, 5 bases at V and 0 bases at J, with 7 bases in the middle. Germline CDR1 is SGHTA and CDR2 is FQGNSA. The CDR3 coding sequence is TGTGCCAGCAGCACAGGGATGAACACTGAAGCTTTCTTT. This gives the protein CASSTGMNTEAFF.

The V gene is TRBV19, the J gene TRBJ2-7, with a tentative D call TRBD2 (5 bases). Trimming took 3 bases from V and 2 from J, leaving 11 bases between them. Germline V CDR1 and CDR2: LNHDA, SQIVND (reference sequence). The CDR3 sequence is 14 residues long. CDR3 loop: CASSIGGAAYEQYF. CDR3 bases: TGTGCCAGTAGTATTGGAGGTGCAGCCTACGAGCAGTACTTC.

This chain uses TRBV7-2 with TRBJ2-1, with 7 nucleotides matching TRBD2. V was clipped by 1 base and J by 4 bases; unmatched bases: 4. Germline V gene data show CDR1 as SGHTA and CDR2 as FQGNSA. The CDR3 spans 15 residues. Here the CDR3 reads CASSLGGSNYNEQFF. Here the CDR3 DNA reads TGTGCCAGCAGCTTAGGCGGGAGTAATTACAATGAGCAGTTCTTC. Full variable domain (remainder filled in from reference TRBV7-2 and TRBJ2-1): GAGVSQSPSNKVTEKGKDVELRCDPISGHTALYWYRQSLGQGLEFLIYFQGNSAPDKSGLPSDRFSAERTGGSVSTLTIQRTQQEDSAVYLCASSLGGSNYNEQFFGPGTRLTVL.

This chain connects TRBV11-1 to TRBJ1-1, with 7 bases lining up with TRBD1. The CDR3 covers 15 residues. Trimming at V came to 3 bases and at J to 1 base, leaving 5 bases not matched to a gene. In germline, CDR1 is SGHAT, CDR2 FQDESV (reference sequence). The CDR3 DNA reads as TGTGCCAGCAGCTTCGGGACAGTATCGAACACTGAAGCTTTCTTT. It yields the protein CASSFGTVSNTEAFF.

The rearrangement links TRBV4-3 to TRBJ1-1; 10 nucleotides line up with TRBD1. The V gene's germline CDR1 is LGHNA and CDR2 YSLEER. V was clipped by 1 base and J by 5 bases; unmatched bases: 4. The CDR3 consists of 15 residues. This chain's CDR3 is CASSQARTGGTEAFF. The DNA of the CDR3 is TGCGCCAGCAGCCAAGCCCGGACAGGGGGTACTGAAGCTTTCTTT.

V and J are TRBV12-5 and TRBJ1-1; 8 nucleotides agree with TRBD1. V dropped 6 bases and J dropped 10; count of bases not matched to a gene: 16. The CDR3 runs 15 residues. Germline V gives CDR1 LGHNT, CDR2 FRNRAP. For the CDR3, the DNA is TGTGCTAGTGGCCTGCGGGAGGGCAGGGGGCAAATAGCTTTCTTT. This gives the protein CASGLREGRGQIAFF.

The V and J genes are TRBV11-2 and TRBJ2-7, with TRBD1 identical over 9 bases. After removal of 3 bases from V and 3 bases from J, the junction contained 3 bases not matched to a gene. Germline loops: CDR1 SGHAT, CDR2 FQNNGV. The CDR3 runs to 14 residues. CDR3 bases: TGTGCCAGCAGCTTGGGACAGGGTATCTACGAGCAGTACTTC. Protein: CASSLGQGIYEQYF.